The entry below describes one T cell receptor (beta chain). The CDR3 runs to 15 residues. V lost 3 bases and J lost 3; bases outside the gene matches: 3. CDR1 and CDR2 (germline): SGHRS, YFSETQ. Seattle's cohort entered during active infection and was followed longitudinally. This specimen comes from a study of blood T cell repertoires in COVID-19. Study context: Researchers got acute and convalescent COVID-19 samples from the United States, Italy and Spain. T cells, B-cell-depleted T cells, or PBMCs provided the cDNA or gDNA that served as material.

Original processing methods: From reference gene primer amplification, estimates of nucleated cell counts were derived. Produced via immunoSEQ multiplex PCR; TCRdb's table is partial and in-frame only. That table gives V, J and clone size, and the DNA gave D and trimming. The sample has approximately 290,000 clones, about 85% seen once; the top ten hold 0.7% to 0.9%. The chain uses TRBV5-1 and TRBJ2-1, with 10 bases lining up with TRBD1. The sequence came from a human donor with COVID-19, enrolled during active disease. The donor label of this sample is uncertain. The sequencing input was peripheral blood. Here the CDR3 reads CASSSGQGFYNEQFF. The CDR3 DNA reads TGCGCCAGCAGCTCGGGACAGGGGTTCTACAATGAGCAGTTCTTC.